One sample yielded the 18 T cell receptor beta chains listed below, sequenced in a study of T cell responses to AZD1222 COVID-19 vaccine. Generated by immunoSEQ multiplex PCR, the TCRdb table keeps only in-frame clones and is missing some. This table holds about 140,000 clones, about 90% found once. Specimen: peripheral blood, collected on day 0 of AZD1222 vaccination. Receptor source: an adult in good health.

CDR3 in amino acids: CASSIDGWEMNTIYF. The CDR3, as DNA: TGTGCCAGTAGTATCGACGGTTGGGAAATGAACACCATATATTTT. The chain employs TRBV19 and TRBJ1-3; D gene ambiguous. Per the germline V gene, CDR1 is LNHDA and CDR2 is SQIVND (reference sequence). V lost 3 bases and J lost 7, with 16 bases in between. The length of the CDR3 is 15 residues.

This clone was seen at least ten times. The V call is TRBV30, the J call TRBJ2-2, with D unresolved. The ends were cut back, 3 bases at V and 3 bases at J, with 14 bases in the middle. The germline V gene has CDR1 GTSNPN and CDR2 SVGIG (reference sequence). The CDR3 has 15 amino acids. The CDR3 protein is CAWRLISADTGELFF. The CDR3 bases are TGTGCCTGGAGGCTGATAAGCGCGGACACCGGGGAGCTGTTTTTT.

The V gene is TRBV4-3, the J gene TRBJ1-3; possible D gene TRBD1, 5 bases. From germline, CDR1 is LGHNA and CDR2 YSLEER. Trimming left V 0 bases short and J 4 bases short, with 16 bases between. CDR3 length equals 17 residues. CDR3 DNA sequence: TGCGCCAGCAGCCAAGACCCACGGGAGGGACTGGGAAACACCATATATTTT. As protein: CASSQDPREGLGNTIYF.

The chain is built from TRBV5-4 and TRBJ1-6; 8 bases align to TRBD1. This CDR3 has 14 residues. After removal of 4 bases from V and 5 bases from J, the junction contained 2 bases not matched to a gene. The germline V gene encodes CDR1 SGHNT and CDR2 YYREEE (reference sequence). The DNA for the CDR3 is TGTGCCAGCAGCACGGGACAGGATAATTCACCCCTCCACTTT. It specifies CASSTGQDNSPLHF.

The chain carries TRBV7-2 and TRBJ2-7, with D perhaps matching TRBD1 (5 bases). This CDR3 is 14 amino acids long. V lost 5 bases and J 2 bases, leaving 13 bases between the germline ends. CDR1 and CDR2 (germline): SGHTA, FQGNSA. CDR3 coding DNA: TGTGCCAGCAGCGCGTGGACACCCCCCTACGAGCAGTACTTC. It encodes CASSAWTPPYEQYF.

In nucleotides, the CDR3 is TGTGCCAGCAGCGTCTCACGGGACAGGGGGAAGAATGAAAAACTGTTTTTT. It translates to CASSVSRDRGKNEKLFF. The gene calls are TRBV7-2 and TRBJ1-4; 11 positions agree with TRBD1. The CDR3 totals 17 residues. The germline V gene has CDR1 SGHTA and CDR2 FQGNSA. Trimming at V came to 5 bases and at J to 5 bases, leaving 10 bases not matched to a gene.

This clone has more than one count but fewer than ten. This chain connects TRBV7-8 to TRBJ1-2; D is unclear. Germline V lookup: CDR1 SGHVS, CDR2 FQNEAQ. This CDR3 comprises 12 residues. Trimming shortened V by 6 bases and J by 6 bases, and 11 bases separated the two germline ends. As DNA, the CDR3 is TGTGCCAGCAGAGCAGGAGGACATGGCTACACCTTC. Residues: CASRAGGHGYTF.

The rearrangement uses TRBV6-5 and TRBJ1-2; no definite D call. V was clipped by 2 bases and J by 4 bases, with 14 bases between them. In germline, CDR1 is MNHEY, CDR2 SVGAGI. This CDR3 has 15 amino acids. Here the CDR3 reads CASSYASGSRYGYTF. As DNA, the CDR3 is TGTGCCAGCAGTTACGCCTCGGGTTCTCGCTATGGCTACACCTTC.

In nucleotides, the CDR3 is TGTGCCAGTAGTATAGGGCAGGGGGCACGTCAGCCCCAGCATTTT. Its translation is CASSIGQGARQPQHF. The chain couples TRBV19 to TRBJ1-5; 8 bases fit TRBD1. Trimming took 1 base from V and 6 from J; bases not matched to a gene: 5. Per the germline V gene, CDR1 is LNHDA and CDR2 is SQIVND (reference sequence). The CDR3 sequence is 15 residues long.

The CDR3 region is CASSSSTLGTEAFF. CDR3 bases: TGTGCCAGCAGCTCTTCGACCTTAGGCACTGAAGCTTTCTTT. The rearrangement links TRBV7-2 to TRBJ1-1, with D uncertain. CDR1 SGHTA and CDR2 FQGNSA come from the germline V gene. This CDR3 spans 14 amino acids. Trimming shortened V by 4 bases and J by 4 bases, and 13 bases separated the two germline ends.

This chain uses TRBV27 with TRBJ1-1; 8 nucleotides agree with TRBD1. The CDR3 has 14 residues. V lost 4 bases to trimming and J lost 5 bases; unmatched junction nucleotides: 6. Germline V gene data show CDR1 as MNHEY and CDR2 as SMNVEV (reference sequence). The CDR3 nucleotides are TGTGCCAGCAGTTCGGGACAGGAATCAACTGAAGCTTTCTTT. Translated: CASSSGQESTEAFF.

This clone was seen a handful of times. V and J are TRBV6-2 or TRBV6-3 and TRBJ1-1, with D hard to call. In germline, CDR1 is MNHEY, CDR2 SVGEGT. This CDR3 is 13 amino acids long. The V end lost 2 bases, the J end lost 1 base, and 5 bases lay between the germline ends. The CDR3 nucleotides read TGTGCCAGCAGTTACGATGGGAACACTGAAGCTTTCTTT. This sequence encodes CASSYDGNTEAFF.

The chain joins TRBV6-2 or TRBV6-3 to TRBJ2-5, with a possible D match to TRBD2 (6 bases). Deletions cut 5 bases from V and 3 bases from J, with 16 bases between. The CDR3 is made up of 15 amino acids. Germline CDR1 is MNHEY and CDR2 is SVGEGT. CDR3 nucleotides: TGTGCCAGCAGTGAGGGACTCTTCACGGAAGAGACCCAGTACTTC. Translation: CASSEGLFTEETQYF.

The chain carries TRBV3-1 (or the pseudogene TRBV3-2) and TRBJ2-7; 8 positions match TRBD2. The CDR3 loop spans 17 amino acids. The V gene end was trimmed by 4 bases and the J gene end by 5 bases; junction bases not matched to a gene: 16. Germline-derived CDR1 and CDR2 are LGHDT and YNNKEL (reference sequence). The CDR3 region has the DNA TGTGCCAGCAGCCCTTGGGCGGCGGGAGGACCTGTGGACGAGCAGTACTTC. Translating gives CASSPWAAGGPVDEQYF.

DNA for the CDR3: TGTGCCAGCAGCCAAAGCGGAGGACAGGGGGCGTTAGGCTACACCTTC. Amino acid sequence: CASSQSGGQGALGYTF. V and J are TRBV4-2 and TRBJ1-2, with 11 bases identical to TRBD1. CDR1 LGHNA and CDR2 YNFKEQ come from the germline V gene. CDR3 length: 16 amino acids. The J segment lost 8 bases and the V segment lost 2 bases, leaving 10 bases of the junction unmatched.

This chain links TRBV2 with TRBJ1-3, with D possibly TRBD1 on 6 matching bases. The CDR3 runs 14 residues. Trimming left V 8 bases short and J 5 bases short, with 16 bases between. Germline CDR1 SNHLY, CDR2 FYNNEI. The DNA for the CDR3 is TGTGCCAGCTCGGGCGGGGGGCGGCGAAACACCATATATTTT. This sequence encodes CASSGGGRRNTIYF.

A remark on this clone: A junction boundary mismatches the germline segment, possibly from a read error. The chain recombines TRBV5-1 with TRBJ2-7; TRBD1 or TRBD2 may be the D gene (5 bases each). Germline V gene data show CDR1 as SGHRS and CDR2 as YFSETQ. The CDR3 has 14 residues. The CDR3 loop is CASSLGVLSNEQYF. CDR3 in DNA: TGCGCCAGCAGTTTGGGGGTTCTTTCCAACGAGCAGTACTTC. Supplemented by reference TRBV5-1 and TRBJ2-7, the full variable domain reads KAGVTQTPRYLIKTRGQQVTLSCSPISGHRSVSWYQQTPGQGLQFLFEYFSETQRNKGNFPGRFSGRQFSNSRSEMNVSTLELGDSALYLCASSLGVLSNEQYFGPGTRLTVT.

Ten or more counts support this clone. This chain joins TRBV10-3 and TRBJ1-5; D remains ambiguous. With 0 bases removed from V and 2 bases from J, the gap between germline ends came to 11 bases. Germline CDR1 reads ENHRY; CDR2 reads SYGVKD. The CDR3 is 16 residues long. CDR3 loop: CAISESSLWGNQPQHF. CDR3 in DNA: TGTGCCATCAGTGAGTCGTCCCTTTGGGGCAATCAGCCCCAGCATTTT.